These T cell receptor beta chains were read from a single sample in a study of blood T cell repertoires in COVID-19. Sequencing used immunoSEQ multiplex PCR; TCRdb keeps in-frame clones, though not all of them. The sample carries roughly 190,000 clones, roughly 86% recorded once. The specimen sequenced was peripheral blood. Receptors were obtained from a woman of 80 years or more in a cohort sampled during active or convalescent COVID-19. The CDR3 runs from the conserved cysteine through the conserved F or W. Each record gives: V gene, clone size, D gene, J gene, CDR3 protein, CDR3 DNA. A D gene is named only where the DNA matches it firmly. A row's size may be missing; if present it is once, few, many or a size class.

TRBV7-9	-	-	TRBJ1-2	CASSLDTFNYGYTF	TGTGCCAGCAGCCTCGACACCTTTAACTATGGCTACACCTTC
TRBV7-8	few	-	TRBJ2-7	CASSLKRQSSYYEQYF	TGTGCCAGCAGCTTAAAGCGTCAATCATCGTACTACGAGCAGTACTTC
TRBV7-9	once	TRBD1	TRBJ2-5	CASSTKLRQGETQYF	TGTGCCAGCAGCACGAAACTTCGACAGGGGGAGACCCAGTACTTC
TRBV29-1	-	-	TRBJ2-5	CSVEGYSNTYQETQYF	TGCAGCGTTGAAGGTTATTCCAACACGTACCAAGAGACCCAGTACTTC
TRBV7-8	-	-	TRBJ1-3	CASSLTRGASSGNTIYF	TGTGCCAGCAGCCTAACGCGGGGGGCTTCTTCTGGAAACACCATATATTTT
TRBV23-1	-	-	TRBJ1-2	CASREQGRGYTF	TGCGCCAGCAGGGAACAGGGAAGGGGCTACACCTTC
TRBV19	-	-	TRBJ1-5	CASNLLVGNQPQHF	TGTGCCAGTAATCTCCTAGTGGGCAATCAGCCCCAGCATTTT
TRBV10-3	-	TRBD1	TRBJ1-2	CATRGDRVNGYTF	TGTGCCACCAGGGGGGACAGGGTGAATGGCTACACCTTC
TRBV3-1/TRBV3-2	-	-	TRBJ1-1	CASSHHRENTEAFF	TGTGCCAGCAGCCACCACAGGGAGAACACTGAAGCTTTCTTT
TRBV18	-	-	TRBJ1-1	CASSQATDREAFF	TGTGCCAGCTCACAAGCGACAGACCGTGAAGCTTTCTTT
TRBV19	-	-	TRBJ1-5	CASSMGRAGNQPQHF	TGTGCCAGTAGTATGGGCAGGGCCGGCAATCAGCCCCAGCATTTT
TRBV11-2	once	TRBD2	TRBJ2-7	CASSLGREYEQYF	TGTGCCAGCAGCTTGGGGCGGGAGTACGAGCAGTACTTC
TRBV15	-	TRBD2	TRBJ2-2	CATSRDLGGGNTGELFF	TGTGCCACCAGCAGAGACTTAGGCGGGGGGAACACCGGGGAGCTGTTTTTT
TRBV7-9	-	TRBD1	TRBJ2-3	CASSTRQGADTQYF	TGTGCCAGCAGCACCAGACAGGGAGCAGATACGCAGTATTTT
TRBV12-3/TRBV12-4	-	-	TRBJ1-4	CASSSNYEKLFF	TGTGCCAGCAGTTCGAACTATGAAAAACTGTTTTTT
TRBV6-1	once	-	TRBJ1-2	CASSDRGQGHGYTF	TGTGCCAGCAGTGATAGGGGTCAGGGCCATGGCTACACCTTC
TRBV18	-	-	TRBJ1-5	CASSPPGSTFNSNQPQHF	TGTGCCAGCTCACCACCCGGGTCGACTTTTAATAGCAATCAGCCCCAGCATTTT
TRBV28	-	-	TRBJ1-1	CASTLGARDEAFF	TGTGCCAGCACCCTAGGGGCCAGGGATGAAGCTTTCTTT
TRBV5-1	-	TRBD1	TRBJ1-2	CASRGGQESYGYTF	TGCGCCAGCAGGGGGGGACAGGAGTCGTATGGCTACACCTTC
TRBV12-3/TRBV12-4	-	-	TRBJ2-5	CASSLTPETQYF	TGTGCCAGCAGTTTAACACCGGAGACCCAGTACTTC
TRBV27	-	-	TRBJ1-4	CASSFSSGTNEKLFF	TGTGCCAGCAGTTTCAGTTCCGGGACTAATGAAAAACTGTTTTTT
TRBV27	-	TRBD1	TRBJ1-6	CASSGGTGFPNSPLHF	TGTGCCAGCAGTGGCGGGACAGGGTTCCCGAATTCACCCCTCCACTTT
TRBV19	-	TRBD1	TRBJ2-1	CASRTGKNEQFF	TGTGCCAGTCGGACAGGAAAAAATGAGCAGTTCTTC
TRBV19	-	-	TRBJ1-6	CASRTRTDNSPLHF	TGTGCCAGTAGAACCAGGACAGATAATTCACCCCTCCACTTT
TRBV23-1	-	-	TRBJ2-1	CASSQSRDWKDNEQFF	TGCGCCAGCAGTCAATCGAGGGACTGGAAGGACAATGAGCAGTTCTTC
TRBV19	-	-	TRBJ1-4	CASRNWGRSNEKLFF	TGTGCCAGTAGGAATTGGGGCAGAAGTAATGAAAAACTGTTTTTT
TRBV7-9	-	-	TRBJ2-2	CASSFSAGELFF	TGTGCCAGCAGCTTCAGTGCCGGGGAGCTGTTTTTT
TRBV2	-	-	TRBJ1-2	CASSVGGYDGYTF	TGTGCCAGCAGTGTGGGAGGGTATGATGGCTACACCTTC
TRBV7-8	-	-	TRBJ1-1	CASSRRSGGAVAFF	TGTGCCAGCAGCCGTCGGTCGGGGGGCGCGGTGGCTTTCTTT
TRBV7-9	-	-	TRBJ2-1	CASSPLRGSYNEQFF	TGTGCCAGCAGTCCCTTGAGGGGGTCCTACAATGAGCAGTTCTTC
TRBV10-1	-	TRBD2	TRBJ2-1	CASSKRGDYNEQFF	TGCGCCAGCAGTAAGCGGGGGGATTACAATGAGCAGTTCTTC
TRBV7-9	-	-	TRBJ1-3	CASRPKRRISGNTIYF	TGTGCCAGCAGACCTAAGCGACGGATCTCTGGAAACACCATATATTTT
TRBV28	once	-	TRBJ1-5	CASTLYSNQPQHF	TGTGCCAGCACCCTATATAGCAATCAGCCCCAGCATTTT
TRBV10-3	-	TRBD2	TRBJ2-1	CAIKMGGRPTVTYNEQFF	TGTGCCATCAAGATGGGCGGGAGGCCCACGGTGACCTACAATGAGCAGTTCTTC
TRBV30	few	-	TRBJ1-1	CAWSVEANTEAFF	TGTGCCTGGAGTGTCGAAGCGAACACTGAAGCTTTCTTT
TRBV6-2/TRBV6-3	-	-	TRBJ1-5	CASSFTDSNQPQHF	TGTGCCAGCAGTTTCACTGATAGCAATCAGCCCCAGCATTTT
TRBV19	-	TRBD1	TRBJ1-2	CASSIPGGAGYTF	TGTGCCAGTAGTATACCAGGGGGCGCCGGCTACACCTTC
TRBV18	-	TRBD1	TRBJ1-4	CASTRTTGETLFF	TGTGCCAGCACAAGAACAACAGGGGAGACACTGTTTTTT
TRBV7-2	-	TRBD1	TRBJ1-1	CASSSQGVSTEAFF	TGTGCCAGCAGTTCTCAGGGGGTATCCACTGAAGCTTTCTTT
TRBV28	-	TRBD2	TRBJ2-1	CASSLVHLAGVVGEQFF	TGTGCCAGCAGTCTAGTTCACCTAGCGGGAGTAGTAGGTGAGCAGTTCTTC
TRBV2	-	TRBD1	TRBJ2-5	CASRLGQALGGTQYF	TGTGCCAGCAGGCTTGGACAGGCCTTAGGGGGGACCCAGTACTTC
TRBV3-1/TRBV3-2	-	-	TRBJ1-2	CASSQGFGQGYTF	TGTGCCAGCAGCCAAGGGTTCGGACAGGGCTACACCTTC
TRBV2	-	TRBD2	TRBJ2-3	CASRGLAGPDTQYF	TGTGCCAGCAGGGGACTAGCGGGACCAGATACGCAGTATTTT
TRBV5-6	-	-	TRBJ1-1	CASSALGLGDTEAFF	TGTGCCAGCAGCGCCCTAGGTTTAGGGGACACTGAAGCTTTCTTT
TRBV5-5	once	-	TRBJ1-2	CASSLVFDRNYGYTF	TGTGCCAGCAGCTTGGTGTTCGACAGGAACTATGGCTACACCTTC